This T cell receptor beta chain was obtained from a study of T cell repertoires in cytomegalovirus infection. The sample holds many counts of this clonotype. The CDR3 spans 16 residues. Trimming took 5 bases from V and 3 from J, leaving 17 bases between them. Germline CDR1 SGHTA, CDR2 FQGNSA. Using its own MiXCR run on the reads, TCRdb lists one record per CDR3 protein. This table has roughly 320,000 distinct CDR3 sequences, over 7.5% appearing once. The origin of this receptor is a human donor in good health (CMV status not recorded). Some clones in this sample may be carry-over from other donors' samples. V and J are TRBV7-2 and TRBJ2-1, with D perhaps TRBD1 (5 bases). Sequencing was done on a sample of PBMCs. The CDR3 spells CASSTALGAFYNEQFF. CDR3 sequence (DNA): TGTGCCAGCAGCACCGCTCTTGGGGCGTTCTACAATGAGCAGTTCTTC.